This T cell receptor beta chain came from a study of blood T cell repertoires in COVID-19. Libraries were prepared by immunoSEQ multiplex PCR; TCRdb keeps only in-frame clonotypes and omits some of them. Of a few hundred thousand clones listed, roughly 85% are singletons. The trim removed 7 bases at V and 4 bases at J, leaving 8 bases unmatched. The V gene's germline CDR1 is SGHRS and CDR2 YFSETQ. The CDR3 loop spans 14 amino acids. The sequencing sample was made of PBMCs or T cells enriched from blood (not recorded which). This chain connects TRBV5-1 to TRBJ2-5; 9 bases map to TRBD1. The source of this sequence is a man under 40 who had recovered from COVID-19. CDR3 in amino acids: CASAGTGNGETQYF. CDR3 DNA: TGCGCCAGCGCAGGGACAGGGAACGGAGAGACCCAGTACTTC.